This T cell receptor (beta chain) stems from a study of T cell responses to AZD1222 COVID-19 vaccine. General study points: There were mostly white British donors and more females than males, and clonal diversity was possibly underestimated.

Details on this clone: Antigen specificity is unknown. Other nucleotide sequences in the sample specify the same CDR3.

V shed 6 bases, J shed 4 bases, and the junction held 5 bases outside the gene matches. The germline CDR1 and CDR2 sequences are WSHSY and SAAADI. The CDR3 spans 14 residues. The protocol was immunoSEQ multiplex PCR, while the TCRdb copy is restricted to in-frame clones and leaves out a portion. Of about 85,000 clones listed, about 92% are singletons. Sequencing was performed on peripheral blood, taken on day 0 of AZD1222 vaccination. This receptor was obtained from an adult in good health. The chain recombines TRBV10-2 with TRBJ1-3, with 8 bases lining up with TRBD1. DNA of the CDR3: TGCGCCAGCAGCAGGGGGCAAGACGGAAACACCATATATTTT. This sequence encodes CASSRGQDGNTIYF.